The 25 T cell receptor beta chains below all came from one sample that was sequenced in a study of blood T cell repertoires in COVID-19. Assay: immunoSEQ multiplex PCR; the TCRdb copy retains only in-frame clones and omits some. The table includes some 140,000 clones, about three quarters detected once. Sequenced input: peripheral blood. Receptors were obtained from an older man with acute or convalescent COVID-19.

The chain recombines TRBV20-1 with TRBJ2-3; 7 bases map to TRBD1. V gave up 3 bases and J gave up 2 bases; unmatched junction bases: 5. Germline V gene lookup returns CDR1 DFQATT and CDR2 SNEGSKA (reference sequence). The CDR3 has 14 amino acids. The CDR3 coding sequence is TGCAGTGCTAGTGGACAGGAACCCACAGATACGCAGTATTTT. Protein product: CSASGQEPTDTQYF.

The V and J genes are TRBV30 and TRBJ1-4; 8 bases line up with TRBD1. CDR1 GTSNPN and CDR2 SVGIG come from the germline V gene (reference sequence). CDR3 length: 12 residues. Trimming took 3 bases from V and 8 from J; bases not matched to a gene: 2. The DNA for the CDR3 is TGTGCCTGGAGAAGACAGGGGGAAAAACTGTTTTTT. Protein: CAWRRQGEKLFF.

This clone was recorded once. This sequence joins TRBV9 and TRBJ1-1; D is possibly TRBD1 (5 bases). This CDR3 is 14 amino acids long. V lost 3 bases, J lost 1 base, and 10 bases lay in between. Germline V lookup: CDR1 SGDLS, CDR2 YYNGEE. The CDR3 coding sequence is TGTGCCAGCAGCGCGTACAGGACGAACACTGAAGCTTTCTTT. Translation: CASSAYRTNTEAFF.

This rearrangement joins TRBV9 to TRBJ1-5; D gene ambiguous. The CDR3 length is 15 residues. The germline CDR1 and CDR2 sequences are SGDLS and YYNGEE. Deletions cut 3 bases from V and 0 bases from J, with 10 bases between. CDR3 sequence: CASSAAANSNQPQHF. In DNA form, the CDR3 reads TGTGCCAGCAGCGCGGCAGCGAATAGCAATCAGCCCCAGCATTTT.

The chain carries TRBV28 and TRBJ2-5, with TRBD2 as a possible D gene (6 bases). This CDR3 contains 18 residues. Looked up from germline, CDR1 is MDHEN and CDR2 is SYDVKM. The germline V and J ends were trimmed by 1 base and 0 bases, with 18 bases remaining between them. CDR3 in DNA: TGTGCCAGCAGTTTATTGGCGGGGCGCTTGGGGTACCAAGAGACCCAGTACTTC. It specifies CASSLLAGRLGYQETQYF.

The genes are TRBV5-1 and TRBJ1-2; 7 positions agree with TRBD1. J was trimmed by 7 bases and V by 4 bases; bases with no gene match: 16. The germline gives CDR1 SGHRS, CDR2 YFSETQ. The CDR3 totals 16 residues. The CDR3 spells CASSIDRVDSLPGYTF. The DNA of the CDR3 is TGCGCCAGCAGCATCGACAGGGTAGATAGTCTCCCTGGCTACACCTTC.

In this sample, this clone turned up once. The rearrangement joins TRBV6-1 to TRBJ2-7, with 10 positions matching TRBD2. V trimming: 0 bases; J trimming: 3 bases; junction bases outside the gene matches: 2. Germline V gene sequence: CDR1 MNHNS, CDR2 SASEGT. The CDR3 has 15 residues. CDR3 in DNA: TGTGCCAGCAGTGAAGCATGGACTAGCGGCTACGAGCAGTACGTC. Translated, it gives CASSEAWTSGYEQYV.

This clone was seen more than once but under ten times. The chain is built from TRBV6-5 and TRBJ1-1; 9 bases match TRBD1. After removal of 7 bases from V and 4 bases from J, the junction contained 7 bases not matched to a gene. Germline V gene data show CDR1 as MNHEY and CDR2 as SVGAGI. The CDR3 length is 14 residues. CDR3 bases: TGTGCCAGCAAAGTAGAGACAGGGGGCACTGAAGCTTTCTTT. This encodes CASKVETGGTEAFF.

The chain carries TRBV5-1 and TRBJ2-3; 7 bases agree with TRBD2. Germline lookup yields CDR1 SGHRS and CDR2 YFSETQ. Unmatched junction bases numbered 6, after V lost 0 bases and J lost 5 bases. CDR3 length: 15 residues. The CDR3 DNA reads TGCGCCAGCAGCTTGGAGGTAGCGGGTGTAGATACGCAGTATTTT. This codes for CASSLEVAGVDTQYF.

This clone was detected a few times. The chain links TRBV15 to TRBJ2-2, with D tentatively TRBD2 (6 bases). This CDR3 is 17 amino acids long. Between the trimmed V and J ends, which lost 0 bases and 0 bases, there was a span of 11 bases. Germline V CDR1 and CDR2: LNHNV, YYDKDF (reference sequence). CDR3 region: CATSRDGAGSNTGELFF. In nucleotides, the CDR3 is TGTGCCACCAGCAGAGATGGGGCGGGGTCGAACACCGGGGAGCTGTTTTTT.

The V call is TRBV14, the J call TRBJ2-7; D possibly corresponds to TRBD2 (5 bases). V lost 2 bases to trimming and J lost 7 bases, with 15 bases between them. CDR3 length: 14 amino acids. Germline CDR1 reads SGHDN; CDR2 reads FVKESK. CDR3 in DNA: TGTGCCAGCAGCCAACGACTAATGCTGGGGGAGCAGTACTTC. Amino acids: CASSQRLMLGEQYF. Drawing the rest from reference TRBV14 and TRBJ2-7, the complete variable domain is EAGVTQFPSHSVIEKGQTVTLRCDPISGHDNLYWYRRVMGKEIKFLLHFVKESKQDESGMPNNRFLAERTGGTYSTLKVQPAELEDSGVYFCASSQRLMLGEQYFGPGTRLTVT.

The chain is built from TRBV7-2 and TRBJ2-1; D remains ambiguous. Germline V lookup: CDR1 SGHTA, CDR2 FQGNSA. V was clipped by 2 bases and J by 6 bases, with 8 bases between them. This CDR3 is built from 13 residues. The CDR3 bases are TGTGCCAGCAGCTTATTAAACGGCAATGAGCAGTTCTTC. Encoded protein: CASSLLNGNEQFF.

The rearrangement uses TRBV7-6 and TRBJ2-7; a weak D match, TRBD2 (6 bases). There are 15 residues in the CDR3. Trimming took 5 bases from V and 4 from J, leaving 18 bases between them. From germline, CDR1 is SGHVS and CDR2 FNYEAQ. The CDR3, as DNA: TGTGCCAGCAGCACGACGGGTCCTGCGGGGTACGAGCAGTACTTC. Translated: CASSTTGPAGYEQYF. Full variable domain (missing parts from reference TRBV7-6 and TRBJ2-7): GAGVSQSPRYKVTKRGQDVALRCDPISGHVSLYWYRQALGQGPEFLTYFNYEAQQDKSGLPNDRFSAERPEGSISTLTIQRTEQRDSAMYRCASSTTGPAGYEQYFGPGTRLTVT.

For the CDR3, the DNA is TGTGCCACTCTTAAGGGGGGGGGTACTGAAGCTTTCTTT. As protein: CATLKGGGTEAFF. The chain employs TRBV6-5 and TRBJ1-1; D may be TRBD1 (6 bases). The V and J ends lost 10 bases and 5 bases respectively, with 17 bases between them. There are 13 residues in the CDR3. Germline V gene sequence: CDR1 MNHEY, CDR2 SVGAGI.

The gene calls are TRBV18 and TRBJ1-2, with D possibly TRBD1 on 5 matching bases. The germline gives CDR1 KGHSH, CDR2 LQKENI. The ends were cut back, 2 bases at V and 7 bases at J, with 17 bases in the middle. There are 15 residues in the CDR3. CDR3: CASSPMDMDMGGYTF. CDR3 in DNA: TGTGCCAGCTCACCAATGGACATGGACATGGGTGGCTACACCTTC.

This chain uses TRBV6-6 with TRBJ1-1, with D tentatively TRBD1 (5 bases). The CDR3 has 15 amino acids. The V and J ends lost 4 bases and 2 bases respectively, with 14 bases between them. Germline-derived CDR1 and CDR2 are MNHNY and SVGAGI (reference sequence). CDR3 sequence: CASSSKGLENTEAFF. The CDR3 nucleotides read TGTGCCAGCAGTTCTAAGGGGCTGGAAAACACTGAAGCTTTCTTT.

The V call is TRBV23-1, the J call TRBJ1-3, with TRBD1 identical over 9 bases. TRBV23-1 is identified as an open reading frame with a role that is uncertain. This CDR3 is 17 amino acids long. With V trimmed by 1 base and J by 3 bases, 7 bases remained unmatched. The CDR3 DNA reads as TGCGCCAGCAGTCAATACCGCGGGACAGGGTATGGAAACACCATATATTTT. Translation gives CASSQYRGTGYGNTIYF.

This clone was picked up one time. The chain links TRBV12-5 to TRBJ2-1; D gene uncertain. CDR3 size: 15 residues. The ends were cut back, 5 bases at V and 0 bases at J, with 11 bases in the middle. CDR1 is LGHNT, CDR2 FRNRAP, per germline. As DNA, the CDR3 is TGTGCTAGTGGTCCCCAGGTGGGCTCCTACAATGAGCAGTTCTTC. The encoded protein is CASGPQVGSYNEQFF.

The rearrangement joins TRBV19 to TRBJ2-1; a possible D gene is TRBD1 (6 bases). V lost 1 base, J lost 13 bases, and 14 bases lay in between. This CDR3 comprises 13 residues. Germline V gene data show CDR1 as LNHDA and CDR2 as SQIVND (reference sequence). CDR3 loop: CASSIVREGGQFF. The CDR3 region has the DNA TGTGCCAGTAGTATAGTGAGGGAAGGGGGACAGTTCTTC.

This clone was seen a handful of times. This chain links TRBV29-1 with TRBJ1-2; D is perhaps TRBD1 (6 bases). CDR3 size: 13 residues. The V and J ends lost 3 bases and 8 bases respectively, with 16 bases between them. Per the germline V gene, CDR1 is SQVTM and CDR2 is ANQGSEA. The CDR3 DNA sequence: TGCAGCGTTGAGCAACAGGGAATAGGCGGCTACACCTTC. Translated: CSVEQQGIGGYTF.

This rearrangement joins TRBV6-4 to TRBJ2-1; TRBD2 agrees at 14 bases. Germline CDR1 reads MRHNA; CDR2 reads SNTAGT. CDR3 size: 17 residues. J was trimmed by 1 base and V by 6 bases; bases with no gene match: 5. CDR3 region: CASSRGTSGGSYNEQFF. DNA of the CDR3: TGTGCCAGCAGCCGCGGGACTAGCGGGGGATCCTACAATGAGCAGTTCTTC.

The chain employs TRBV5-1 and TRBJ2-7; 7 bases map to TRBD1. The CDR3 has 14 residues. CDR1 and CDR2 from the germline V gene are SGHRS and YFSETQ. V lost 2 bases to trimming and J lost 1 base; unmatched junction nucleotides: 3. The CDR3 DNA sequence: TGCGCCAGCAGCTTTTTGGACAGGTCCTACGAGCAGTACTTC. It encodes CASSFLDRSYEQYF.

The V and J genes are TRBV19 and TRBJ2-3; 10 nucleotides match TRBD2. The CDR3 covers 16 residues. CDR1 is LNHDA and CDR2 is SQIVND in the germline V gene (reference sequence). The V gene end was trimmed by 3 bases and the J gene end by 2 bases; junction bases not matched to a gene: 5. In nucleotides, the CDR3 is TGTGCCAGTAGTATCCCTAGCGGGGGAACCACAGATACGCAGTATTTT. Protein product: CASSIPSGGTTDTQYF.

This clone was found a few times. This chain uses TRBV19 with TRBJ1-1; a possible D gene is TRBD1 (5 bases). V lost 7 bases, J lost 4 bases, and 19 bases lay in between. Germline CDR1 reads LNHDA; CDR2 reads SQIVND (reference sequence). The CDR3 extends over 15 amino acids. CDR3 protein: CASTPVGREGTEAFF. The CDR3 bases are TGTGCCAGTACCCCCGTCGGCAGGGAGGGCACTGAAGCTTTCTTT. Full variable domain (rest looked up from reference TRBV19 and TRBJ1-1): DGGITQSPKYLFRKEGQNVTLSCEQNLNHDAMYWYRQDPGQGLRLIYYSQIVNDFQKGDIAEGYSVSREKKESFPLTVTSAQKNPTAFYLCASTPVGREGTEAFFGQGTRLTVV.

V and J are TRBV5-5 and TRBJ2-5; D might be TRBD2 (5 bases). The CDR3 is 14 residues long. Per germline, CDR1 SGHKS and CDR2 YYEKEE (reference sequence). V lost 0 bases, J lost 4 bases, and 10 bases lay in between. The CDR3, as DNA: TGTGCCAGCAGCTTGGATCTGGGGAGAGAGACCCAGTACTTC. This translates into CASSLDLGRETQYF.